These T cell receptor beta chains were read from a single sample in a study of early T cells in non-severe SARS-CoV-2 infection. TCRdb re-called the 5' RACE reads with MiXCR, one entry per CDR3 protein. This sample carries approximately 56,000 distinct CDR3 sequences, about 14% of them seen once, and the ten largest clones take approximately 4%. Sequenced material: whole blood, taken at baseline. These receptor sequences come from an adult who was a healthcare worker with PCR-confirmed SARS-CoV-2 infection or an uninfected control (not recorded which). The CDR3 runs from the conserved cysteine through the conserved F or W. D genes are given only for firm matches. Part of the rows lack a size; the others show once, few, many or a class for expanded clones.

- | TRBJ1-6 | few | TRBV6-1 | CASSETLGGGYSPLHF | TGTGCCAGCAGTGAAACCCTGGGGGGAGGGTATTCACCCCTCCACTTT
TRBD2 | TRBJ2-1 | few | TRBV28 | CASRDTSGEQFF | TGTGCCAGCAGGGATACTAGCGGTGAGCAGTTCTTC
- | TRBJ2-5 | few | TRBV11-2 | CASSLGLNSETQYF | TGTGCCAGCAGCTTAGGCCTTAATTCAGAGACCCAGTACTTC
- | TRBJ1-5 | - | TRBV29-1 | CSVWGREGRQPQHF | TGCAGCGTGTGGGGGAGGGAAGGACGCCAGCCCCAGCATTTT
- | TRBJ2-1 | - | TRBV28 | CASSFLIRDNEQFF | TGTGCCAGCAGTTTCCTTATCCGGGACAATGAGCAGTTCTTC
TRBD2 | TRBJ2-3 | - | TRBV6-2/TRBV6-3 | CASSYSPVAGAASTDTQYF | TGTGCCAGCAGTTACTCCCCAGTAGCGGGAGCAGCGAGCACAGATACGCAGTATTTT
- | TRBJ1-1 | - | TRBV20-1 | CSARDPWQQTFF | TGCAGTGCTAGAGATCCTTGGCAGCAGACTTTCTTT
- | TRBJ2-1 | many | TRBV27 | CASSLWGTRNEQFF | TGTGCCAGCAGTTTATGGGGAACCCGCAATGAGCAGTTCTTC
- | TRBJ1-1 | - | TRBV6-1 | CASTGGTEAFF | TGTGCCAGCACGGGGGGGACTGAAGCTTTCTTT
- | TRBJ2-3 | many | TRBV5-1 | CASSQGSGYTDTQYF | TGCGCCAGCAGCCAGGGGTCCGGCTACACAGATACGCAGTATTTT
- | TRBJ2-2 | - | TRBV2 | CASRSGELFF | TGTGCCAGCAGGTCCGGGGAGCTGTTTTTT
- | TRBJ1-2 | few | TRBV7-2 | CASSFLQGYGYTF | TGTGCCAGCAGCTTTCTACAGGGCTATGGCTACACCTTC
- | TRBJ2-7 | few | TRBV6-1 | CASSRGSGTYEQYF | TGTGCCAGCAGCCGAGGCAGTGGAACCTACGAGCAGTACTTC
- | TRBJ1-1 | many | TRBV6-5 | CASSPIQGPGGAFF | TGTGCCAGCAGTCCGATCCAGGGCCCCGGAGGTGCTTTCTTT
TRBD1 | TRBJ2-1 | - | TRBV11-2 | CASSRDRGASNEQFF | TGTGCCAGCAGTCGTGACAGGGGAGCCAGCAATGAGCAGTTCTTC
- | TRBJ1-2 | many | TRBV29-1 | CSVEEDEGIYGYTF | TGCAGCGTTGAAGAAGACGAGGGAATCTATGGCTACACCTTC
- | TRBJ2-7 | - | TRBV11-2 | CASSLSQELYEQYF | TGTGCCAGCAGCTTAAGTCAGGAACTCTACGAGCAGTACTTC
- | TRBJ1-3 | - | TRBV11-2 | CASSQQGTLPSVF | TGTGCCAGCAGTCAGCAGGGGACCCTACCCTCCGTTTTT
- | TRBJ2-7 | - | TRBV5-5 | CASSSSGTQAVEQYF | TGTGCCAGCAGTTCAAGTGGGACCCAGGCCGTCGAGCAGTACTTC
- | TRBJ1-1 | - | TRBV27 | CASSGGHLNTEAFF | TGTGCCAGCAGTGGTGGGCACCTGAACACTGAAGCTTTCTTT
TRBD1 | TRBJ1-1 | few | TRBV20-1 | CSATGTGGYIGRGTEAFF | TGTAGTGCTACCGGGACAGGGGGATATATCGGAAGGGGCACTGAAGCTTTCTTT
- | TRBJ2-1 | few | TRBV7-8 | CASEASYNEQFF | TGTGCCAGCGAGGCATCCTACAATGAGCAGTTCTTC
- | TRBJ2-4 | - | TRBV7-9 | CASSYPGPDIQYF | TGTGCCAGCAGCTATCCCGGGCCGGACATTCAGTACTTC
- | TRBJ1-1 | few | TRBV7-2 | CASSFGTANTEAFF | TGTGCCAGCAGCTTCGGTACAGCGAACACTGAAGCTTTCTTT
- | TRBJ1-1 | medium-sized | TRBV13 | CASSLVADLNTEAFF | TGTGCCAGCAGCTTAGTGGCAGACCTGAACACTGAAGCTTTCTTT
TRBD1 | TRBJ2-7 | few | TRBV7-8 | CASSLGAGTGNYEQYF | TGTGCCAGCAGCTTAGGAGCCGGGACAGGAAACTACGAGCAGTACTTC
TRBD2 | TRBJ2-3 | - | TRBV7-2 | CASSSGLAADTQYF | TGTGCCAGCAGTTCCGGACTAGCGGCAGATACGCAGTATTTT
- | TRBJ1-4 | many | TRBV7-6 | CASRPIGKEKLFF | TGTGCCAGCAGACCCATAGGGAAAGAAAAACTGTTTTTT
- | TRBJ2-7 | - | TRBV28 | CASIPDGPRREQYF | TGTGCCAGCATCCCCGACGGCCCCAGGAGAGAGCAGTACTTC
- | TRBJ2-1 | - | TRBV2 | CAITIPGNYNEQFF | TGTGCCATTACCATACCCGGGAACTACAATGAGCAGTTCTTC
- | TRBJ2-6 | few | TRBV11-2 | CASRKLSSGANVLTF | TGTGCCAGCAGAAAATTGAGCTCTGGGGCCAACGTCCTGACTTTC
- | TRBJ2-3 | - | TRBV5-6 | CASSLFVRSPTDTQYF | TGTGCCAGCAGCTTGTTTGTCCGGAGCCCCACAGATACGCAGTATTTT
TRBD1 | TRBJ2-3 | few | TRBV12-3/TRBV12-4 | CASSFGATGKMGTDTQYF | TGTGCCAGCAGTTTTGGGGCGACAGGGAAGATGGGGACAGATACGCAGTATTTT
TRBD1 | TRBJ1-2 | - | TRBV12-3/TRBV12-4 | CASSRGQFYGYTF | TGTGCCAGCAGCCGGGGACAGTTCTATGGCTACACCTTC
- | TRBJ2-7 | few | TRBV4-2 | CASSQWEAYEQYF | TGTGCCAGCAGCCAATGGGAGGCCTACGAGCAGTACTTC
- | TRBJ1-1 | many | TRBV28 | CASHLGNGVFF | TGTGCCAGCCACCTAGGGAACGGGGTTTTCTTT
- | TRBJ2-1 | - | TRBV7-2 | CASSLEAREVEQFF | TGTGCCAGCAGCTTAGAGGCTAGAGAGGTTGAGCAGTTCTTC
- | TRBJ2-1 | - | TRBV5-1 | CASSWGSTPDNEQFF | TGCGCCAGCAGCTGGGGGTCTACGCCAGACAATGAGCAGTTCTTC
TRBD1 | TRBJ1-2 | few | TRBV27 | CASSKPGTGDGYTF | TGTGCCAGCAGTAAGCCCGGGACAGGAGATGGCTACACCTTC
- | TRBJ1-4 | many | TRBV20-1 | CSAADGLGEKLFF | TGCAGTGCCGCGGACGGCCTTGGTGAAAAACTGTTTTTT
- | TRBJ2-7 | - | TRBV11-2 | CASSLGDPTYEQYF | TGTGCCAGCAGCTTAGGGGACCCAACCTACGAGCAGTACTTC
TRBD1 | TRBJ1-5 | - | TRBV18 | CASSGDRGQPQHF | TGTGCCAGCTCAGGGGACAGGGGACAGCCCCAGCATTTT